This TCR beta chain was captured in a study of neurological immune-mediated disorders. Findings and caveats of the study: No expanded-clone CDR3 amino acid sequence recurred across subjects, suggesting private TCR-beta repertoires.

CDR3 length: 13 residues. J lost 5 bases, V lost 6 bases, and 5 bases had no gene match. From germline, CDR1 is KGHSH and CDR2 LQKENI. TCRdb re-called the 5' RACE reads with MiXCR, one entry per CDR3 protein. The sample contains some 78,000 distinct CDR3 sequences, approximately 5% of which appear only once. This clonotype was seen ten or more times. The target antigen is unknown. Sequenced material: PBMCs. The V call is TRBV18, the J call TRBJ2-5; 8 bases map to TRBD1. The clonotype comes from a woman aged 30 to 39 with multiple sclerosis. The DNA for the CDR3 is TGTGCCAGCTCCCTCCGGGACAGGGAGACCCAGTACTTC. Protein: CASSLRDRETQYF.